This TCR beta chain was documented in a study of PD-1 blockade in classical Hodgkin lymphoma. Study outcomes and limitations: There was a significant rise in CD4+ TCR diversity by C4D1, with no such rise for CD8+.

Clones were read by immunoSEQ multiplex PCR, and TCRdb kept only the in-frame ones, dropping some. Of tens of thousands of clones detected, around 80% appear once; the ten largest clones hold over 15%. Comment on this clone: What it recognizes is unknown.

This CDR3 is built from 15 residues. V was cut by 5 bases and J by 8 bases, with 18 bases left in between. Germline V CDR1 and CDR2: SEHNR, FQNEAQ (reference sequence). Time point meaning: cycle 4 day 1 (C4D1), after more than five weeks of nivolumab. Autologous stem cell transplantation was followed by relapse in every patient, and brentuximab vedotin exposure varied. Sequencing was performed on peripheral blood mononuclear cells (PBMCs), taken before the fourth cycle of nivolumab. The receptor was isolated from a human donor with classical Hodgkin lymphoma. The chain has TRBV7-9 and TRBJ1-4; unclear D gene. DNA of the CDR3: TGTGCCAGCAGCCCTCCGGGCCCAAAAAGGGAAAAACTGTTTTTT. It specifies CASSPPGPKREKLFF. Full variable domain (missing parts from reference TRBV7-9 and TRBJ1-4): DTGVSQNPRHKITKRGQNVTFRCDPISEHNRLYWYRQTLGQGPEFLTYFQNEAQLEKSRLLSDRFSAERPKGSFSTLEIQRTEQGDSAMYLCASSPPGPKREKLFFGSGTQLSVL.